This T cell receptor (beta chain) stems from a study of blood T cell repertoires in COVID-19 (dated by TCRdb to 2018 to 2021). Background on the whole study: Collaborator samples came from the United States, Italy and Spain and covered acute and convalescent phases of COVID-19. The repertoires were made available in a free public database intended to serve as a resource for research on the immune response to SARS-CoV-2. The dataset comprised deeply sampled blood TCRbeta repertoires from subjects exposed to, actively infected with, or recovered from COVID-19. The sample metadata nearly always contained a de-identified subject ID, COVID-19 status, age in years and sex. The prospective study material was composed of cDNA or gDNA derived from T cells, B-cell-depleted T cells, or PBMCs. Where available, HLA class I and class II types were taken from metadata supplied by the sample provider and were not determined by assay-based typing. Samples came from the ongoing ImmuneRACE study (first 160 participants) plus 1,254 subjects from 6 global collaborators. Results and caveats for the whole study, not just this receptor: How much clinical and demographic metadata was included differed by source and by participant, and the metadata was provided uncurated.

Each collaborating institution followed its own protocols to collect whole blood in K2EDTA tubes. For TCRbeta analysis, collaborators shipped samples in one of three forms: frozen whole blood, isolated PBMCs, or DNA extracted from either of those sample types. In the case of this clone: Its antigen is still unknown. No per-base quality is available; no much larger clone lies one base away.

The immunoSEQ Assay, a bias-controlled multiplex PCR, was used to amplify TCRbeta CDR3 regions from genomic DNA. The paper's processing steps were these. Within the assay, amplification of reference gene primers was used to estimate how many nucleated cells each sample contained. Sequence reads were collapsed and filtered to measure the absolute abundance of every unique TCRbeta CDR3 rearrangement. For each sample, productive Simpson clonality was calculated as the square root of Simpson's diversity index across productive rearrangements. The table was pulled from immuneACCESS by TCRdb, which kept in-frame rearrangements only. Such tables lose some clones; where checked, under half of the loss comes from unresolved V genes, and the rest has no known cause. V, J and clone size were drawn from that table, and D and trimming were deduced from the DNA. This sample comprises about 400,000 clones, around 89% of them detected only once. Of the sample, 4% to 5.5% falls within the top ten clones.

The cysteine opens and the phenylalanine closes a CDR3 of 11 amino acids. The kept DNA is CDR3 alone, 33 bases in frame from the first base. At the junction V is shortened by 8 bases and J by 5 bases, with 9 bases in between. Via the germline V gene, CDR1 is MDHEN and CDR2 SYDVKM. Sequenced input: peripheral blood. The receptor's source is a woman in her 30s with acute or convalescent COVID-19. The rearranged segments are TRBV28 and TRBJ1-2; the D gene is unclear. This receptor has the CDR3 CASHSRYGYTF. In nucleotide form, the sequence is TGTGCCAGCCATTCTAGGTATGGCTACACCTTC.